A single sample is the source of the 7 T cell receptor beta chains below, sequenced in a study of shared clonotypes between healthy human individuals. Generated by immunoSEQ multiplex PCR, the TCRdb table keeps only in-frame clones and is missing some. The table includes around 940,000 clones, more than 75% detected once. Sequenced material: memory CD4+ T cells sorted from blood. Subset: CD45RA-negative fraction. These receptors all stem from a man between 18 and 35 years old in good health.

The J gene is TRBJ2-7, the V gene TRBV28; 9 nucleotides match TRBD1. Germline-derived CDR1 and CDR2 are MDHEN and SYDVKM. This CDR3 region has 15 residues. V shed 4 bases and J 2 bases; nucleotides not matched to a gene: 6. The CDR3 DNA sequence: TGTGCCAGCAGTTCGCGACAGGGGGATACCTACGAGCAGTACTTC. Amino acid sequence: CASSSRQGDTYEQYF. The full variable domain, in which reference TRBV28 and TRBJ2-7 provide the parts outside the CDR3, is DVKVTQSSRYLVKRTGEKVFLECVQDMDHENMFWYRQDPGLGLRLIYFSYDVKMKEKGDIPEGYSVSREKKERFSLILESASTNQTSMYLCASSSRQGDTYEQYFGPGTRLTVT.

This clone was counted a single time. DNA for the CDR3: TGTGCCAGCAGTGACCCCCGCACCCGGAGCGATACGCAGTATTTT. This codes for CASSDPRTRSDTQYF. The rearrangement links TRBV5-4 to TRBJ2-3; the D is unclear. Germline V gives CDR1 SGHNT, CDR2 YYREEE (reference sequence). Trimming took 5 bases from V and 6 from J, leaving 19 bases between them. This CDR3 is 15 amino acids long.

V and J are TRBV15 and TRBJ2-2; possible D gene TRBD2, 5 bases. Germline V lookup: CDR1 LNHNV, CDR2 YYDKDF (reference sequence). There are 14 residues in the CDR3. V was trimmed by 5 bases and J by 3 bases, leaving 10 bases between them. CDR3 sequence (DNA): TGTGCCACCAGCGGTTTGAGGGACACCGGGGAGCTGTTTTTT. Translated: CATSGLRDTGELFF.

This chain joins TRBV27 and TRBJ1-1; D call uncertain. The ends were cut back, 3 bases at V and 0 bases at J, with 8 bases in the middle. The length of the CDR3 is 14 residues. CDR1 MNHEY and CDR2 SMNVEV come from the germline V gene (reference sequence). As DNA, the CDR3 is TGTGCCAGCAGTTTGGCCCAGGTGAACACTGAAGCTTTCTTT. Residues: CASSLAQVNTEAFF.

V gene TRBV6-5 combines with J gene TRBJ1-2, with D unclear. This CDR3 spans 13 amino acids. Germline V gives CDR1 MNHEY, CDR2 SVGAGI. V dropped 8 bases and J dropped 6 bases, with 16 bases sitting between them. The CDR3 protein is CASGNGGWDGYTF. DNA for the CDR3: TGTGCCAGCGGAAACGGCGGCTGGGATGGCTACACCTTC.

The chain employs TRBV18 and TRBJ1-2, with D possibly matching TRBD1 (6 bases). Trimming cost V 0 bases and J 5 bases, with 16 bases left between them. This CDR3 is 16 amino acids long. Germline V gives CDR1 KGHSH, CDR2 LQKENI. Here the CDR3 reads CASSPPAAGAVYGYTF. DNA for the CDR3: TGTGCCAGCTCACCACCGGCGGCAGGGGCGGTGTATGGCTACACCTTC.

The chain uses TRBV19 and TRBJ1-1; 8 bases line up with TRBD1. Trimming removed 6 bases from V and 1 base from J; junction bases left unmatched: 7. The CDR3 is made up of 15 amino acids. Germline loops: CDR1 LNHDA, CDR2 SQIVND (reference sequence). DNA for the CDR3: TGTGCCAGTAGGCCGGACAGGGTTAGGAACACTGAAGCTTTCTTT. This sequence encodes CASRPDRVRNTEAFF.